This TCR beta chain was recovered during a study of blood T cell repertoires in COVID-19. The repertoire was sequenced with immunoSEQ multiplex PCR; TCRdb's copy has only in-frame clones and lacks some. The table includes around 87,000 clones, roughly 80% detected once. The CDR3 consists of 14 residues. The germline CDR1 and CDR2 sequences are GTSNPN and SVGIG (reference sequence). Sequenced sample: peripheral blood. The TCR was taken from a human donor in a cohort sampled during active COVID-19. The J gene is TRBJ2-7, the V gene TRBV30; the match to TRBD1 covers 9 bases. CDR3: CASQSDRGTYEQYF. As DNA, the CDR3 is TGTGCGTCCCAATCGGACAGGGGTACCTACGAGCAGTACTTC.